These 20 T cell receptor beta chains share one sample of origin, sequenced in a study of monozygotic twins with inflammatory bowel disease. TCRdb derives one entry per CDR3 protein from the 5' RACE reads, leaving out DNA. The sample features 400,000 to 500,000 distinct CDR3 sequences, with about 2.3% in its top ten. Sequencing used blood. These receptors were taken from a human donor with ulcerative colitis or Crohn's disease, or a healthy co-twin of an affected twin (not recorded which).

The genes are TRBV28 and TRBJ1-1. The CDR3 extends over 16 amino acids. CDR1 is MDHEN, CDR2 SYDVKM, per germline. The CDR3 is CASSFVRGVWDTEAFF.

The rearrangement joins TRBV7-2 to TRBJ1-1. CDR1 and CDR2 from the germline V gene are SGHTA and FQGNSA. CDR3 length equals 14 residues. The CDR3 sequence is CASSLNTANTEAFF. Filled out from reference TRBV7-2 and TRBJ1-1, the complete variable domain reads GAGVSQSPSNKVTEKGKDVELRCDPISGHTALYWYRQSLGQGLEFLIYFQGNSAPDKSGLPSDRFSAERTGGSVSTLTIQRTQQEDSAVYLCASSLNTANTEAFFGQGTRLTVV.

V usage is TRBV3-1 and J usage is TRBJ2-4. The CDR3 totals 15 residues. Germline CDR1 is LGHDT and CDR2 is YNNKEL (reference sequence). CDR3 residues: CASSQDLAGGNIQYF. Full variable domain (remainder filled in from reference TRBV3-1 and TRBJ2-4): DTAVSQTPKYLVTQMGNDKSIKCEQNLGHDTMYWYKQDSKKFLKIMFSYNNKELIINETVPNRFSPKSPDKAHLNLHINSLELGDSAVYFCASSQDLAGGNIQYFGAGTRLSVL.

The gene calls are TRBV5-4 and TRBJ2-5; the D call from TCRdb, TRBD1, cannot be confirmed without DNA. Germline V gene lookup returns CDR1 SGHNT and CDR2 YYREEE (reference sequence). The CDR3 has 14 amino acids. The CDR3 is CASSLEPLQETQYF.

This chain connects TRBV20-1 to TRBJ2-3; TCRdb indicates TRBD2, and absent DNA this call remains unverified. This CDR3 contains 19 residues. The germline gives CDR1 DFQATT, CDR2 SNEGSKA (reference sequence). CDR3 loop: CSARVVAFRLAGGTDTQYF.

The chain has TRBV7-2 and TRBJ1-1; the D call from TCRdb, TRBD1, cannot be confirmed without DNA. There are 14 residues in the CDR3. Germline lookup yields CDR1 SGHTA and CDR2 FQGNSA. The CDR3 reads CASSVRGARTEAFF.

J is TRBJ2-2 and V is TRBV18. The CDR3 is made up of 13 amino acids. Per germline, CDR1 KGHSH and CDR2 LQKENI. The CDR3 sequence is CASSPLRNGELFF.

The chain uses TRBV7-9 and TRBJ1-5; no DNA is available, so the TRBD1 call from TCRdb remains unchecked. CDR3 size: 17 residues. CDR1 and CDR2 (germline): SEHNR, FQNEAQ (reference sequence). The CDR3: CASSLEAGAVSNQPQHF.

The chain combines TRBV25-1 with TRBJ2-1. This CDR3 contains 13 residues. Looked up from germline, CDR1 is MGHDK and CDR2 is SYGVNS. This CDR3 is CASSEGEGNEQFF.

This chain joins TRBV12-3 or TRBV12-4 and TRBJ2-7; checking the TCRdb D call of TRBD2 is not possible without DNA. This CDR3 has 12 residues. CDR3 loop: CASSRTNLEQYF.

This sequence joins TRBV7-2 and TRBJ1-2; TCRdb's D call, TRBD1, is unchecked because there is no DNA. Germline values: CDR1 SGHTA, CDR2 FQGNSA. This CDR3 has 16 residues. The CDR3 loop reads CASSPSLGEAGVGYTF.

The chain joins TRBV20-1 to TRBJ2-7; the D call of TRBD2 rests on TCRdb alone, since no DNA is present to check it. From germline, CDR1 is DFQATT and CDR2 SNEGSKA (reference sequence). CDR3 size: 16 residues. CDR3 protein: CSARVGTSGRAGEQYF.

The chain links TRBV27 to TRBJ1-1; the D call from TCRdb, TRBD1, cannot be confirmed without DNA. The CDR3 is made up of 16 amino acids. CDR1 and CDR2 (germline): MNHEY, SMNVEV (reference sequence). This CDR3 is CASSPRNRGRWTEAFF.

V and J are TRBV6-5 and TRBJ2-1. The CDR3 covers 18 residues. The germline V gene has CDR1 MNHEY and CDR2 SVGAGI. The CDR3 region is CASSYVRPSSSSYNEQFF.

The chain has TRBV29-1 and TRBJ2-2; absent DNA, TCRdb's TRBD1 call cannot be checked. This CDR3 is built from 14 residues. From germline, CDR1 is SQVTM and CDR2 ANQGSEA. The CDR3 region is CSVEDHRPTGELFF.

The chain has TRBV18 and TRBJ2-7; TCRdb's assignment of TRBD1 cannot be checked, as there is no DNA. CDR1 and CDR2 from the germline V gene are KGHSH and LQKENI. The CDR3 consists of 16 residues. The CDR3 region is CASSPPIAGHKDEQYF.

The chain's CDR3 is CASSGPGQGRSLHF. The rearrangement uses TRBV9 and TRBJ1-6; the D call of TRBD1 rests on TCRdb alone, since no DNA is present to check it. CDR1 is SGDLS and CDR2 is YYNGEE in the germline V gene. The CDR3 has 14 residues.

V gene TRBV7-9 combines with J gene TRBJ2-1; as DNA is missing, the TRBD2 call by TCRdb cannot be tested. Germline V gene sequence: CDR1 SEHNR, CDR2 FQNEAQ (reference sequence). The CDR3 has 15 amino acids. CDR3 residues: CASSRKWRGVNEQFF.

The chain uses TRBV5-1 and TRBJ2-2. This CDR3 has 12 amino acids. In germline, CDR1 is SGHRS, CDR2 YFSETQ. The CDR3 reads CASSQIHGELFF.

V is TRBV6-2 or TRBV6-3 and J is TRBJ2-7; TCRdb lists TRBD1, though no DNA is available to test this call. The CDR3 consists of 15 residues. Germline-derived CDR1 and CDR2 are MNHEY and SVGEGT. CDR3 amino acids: CASISGGQEIYEQYF.